The sequence of this T cell receptor (beta chain) was determined in a study of CD8+ T cells in alopecia areata. Study at large: Affected scalp percentage determined the severity score of treated patients.

Specified treatment: oral pan-JAK inhibitor, 5-10 mg twice daily. Alopecia areata patients had lesional scalp punch biopsies and peripheral blood taken from them. Researchers picked out CD4+ and CD8+ T cells from PBMCs by sorting. Regarding the study as a whole: In scalp and blood during tofacitinib, many expanded lesional clones persisted.

As the sequencing template, cDNA was produced by extracting RNA and reverse transcribing it. Libraries were prepared by immunoSEQ multiplex PCR; TCRdb keeps only in-frame clonotypes and omits some of them. The table has some 210,000 clones, more than 60% seen once; the top ten hold 1.2%. V was shortened by 6 bases and J by 6 bases, with 8 bases between the two germline ends. The CDR3 extends over 11 amino acids. Germline V gives CDR1 DFQATT, CDR2 SNEGSKA (reference sequence). This clone was seen only once. Its antigen is unknown. This chain connects TRBV20-1 to TRBJ2-2; D uncertain. The sample in question was CD4+ T cells sorted from blood, obtained at roughly week 45, from a patient treated with tofacitinib. This TCR derives from a human donor with alopecia areata. The CDR3 DNA reads TGCAGTGCACGTGGTCCCGGGGAGCTGTTTTTT. Its translation is CSARGPGELFF.